This T cell receptor beta chain was recovered during a study of shared clonotypes between healthy human individuals. The authors' processing: Junction-only immunoSEQ sequences carried no quality scores, so filtering differed. Data came from immunoSEQ multiplex PCR; TCRdb stores just in-frame clones and leaves some out. D and trimming were read from the DNA, whereas the V and J calls and clone size are those reported in that table. The data show roughly 2 million clones, with 90% to 97% seen just once and roughly 0.13% held by the top ten. Germline V gene sequence: CDR1 MNHEY, CDR2 SVGAGI. This CDR3 contains 15 residues. V lost 8 bases to trimming and J lost 4 bases, with 20 bases between them.

The TCR comes from a man aged 18-30 years in good health. The rearrangement uses TRBV6-5 and TRBJ1-2; D might be TRBD1 (6 bases). Material: naive CD4+ T cells sorted from blood. As to subset: CD45RA+ positively selected. CDR3 in amino acids: CASRPPRTVSYGYTF. CDR3 nucleotides: TGTGCCAGCCGTCCTCCTAGGACAGTAAGCTATGGCTACACCTTC.